This paragraph covers one T cell receptor beta chain sequence. The target antigen is unknown. This record comes from a study of blood T cells in healthy people across ages. Study-wide results and caveats: Naive and antigen-experienced cells could not be conclusively compared, given unsorted PBMCs. There was a strong correlation between TCR beta diversity and naive T cell percentage.

A J-beta primer mix and a sample-barcoded 5' primer were used in a second PCR of about 7 to 12 cycles. A 12-random-nucleotide template-switch adaptor tagged each cDNA molecule. TCRdb re-called the 5' RACE reads with MiXCR, one entry per CDR3 protein. The table records roughly 650,000 distinct CDR3 sequences, roughly 30% of them present only once. The TCR originated in a woman older than 75 in good health. Sequences were obtained from blood.

The DNA of the CDR3 is TGTGCCTGGAATCGGGACAGGGGCTTCGCCGAGCAGTACTTC. It encodes CAWNRDRGFAEQYF. The rearrangement joins TRBV30 to TRBJ2-5; 10 bases fit TRBD1. With the DNA end fitting TRBJ2-7 better, the J assignment may be wrong. This CDR3 spans 14 amino acids. Germline CDR1 and CDR2: GTSNPN and SVGIG (reference sequence).